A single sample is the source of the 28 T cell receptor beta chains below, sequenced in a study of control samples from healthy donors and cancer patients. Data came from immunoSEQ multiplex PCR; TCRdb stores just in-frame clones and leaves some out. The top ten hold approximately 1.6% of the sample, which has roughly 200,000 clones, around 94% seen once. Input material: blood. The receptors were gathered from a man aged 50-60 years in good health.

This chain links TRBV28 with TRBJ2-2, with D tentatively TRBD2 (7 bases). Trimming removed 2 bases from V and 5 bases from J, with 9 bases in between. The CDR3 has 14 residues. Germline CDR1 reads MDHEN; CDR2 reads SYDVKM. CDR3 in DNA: TGTGCCAGCAGTTTAAGGGGGGGGACCGGGGAGCTGTTTTTT. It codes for CASSLRGGTGELFF.

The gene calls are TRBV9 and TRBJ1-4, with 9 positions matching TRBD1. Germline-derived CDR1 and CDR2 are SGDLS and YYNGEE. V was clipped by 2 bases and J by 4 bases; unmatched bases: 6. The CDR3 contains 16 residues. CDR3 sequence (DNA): TGTGCCAGCAGCGTTACAGGGGGCTATAGTAATGAAAAACTGTTTTTT. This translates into CASSVTGGYSNEKLFF.

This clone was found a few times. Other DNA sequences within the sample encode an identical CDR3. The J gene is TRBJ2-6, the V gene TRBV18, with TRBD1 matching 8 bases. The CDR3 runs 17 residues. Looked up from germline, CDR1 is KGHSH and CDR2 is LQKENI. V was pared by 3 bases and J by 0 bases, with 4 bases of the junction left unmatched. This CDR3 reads CASSPGQGSSGANVLTF. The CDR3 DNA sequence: TGTGCCAGCTCACCCGGACAGGGAAGCTCTGGGGCCAACGTCCTGACTTTC.

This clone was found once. CDR3 region: CASSFGQPVRIANYGYTF. DNA of the CDR3: TGTGCCAGCAGTTTTGGACAGCCAGTCAGAATTGCTAACTATGGCTACACCTTC. The chain uses TRBV28 and TRBJ1-2, with D perhaps TRBD1 (6 bases). The V gene lost 3 bases and the J gene lost 0 bases, with 20 bases spanning the gap. Germline V CDR1 and CDR2: MDHEN, SYDVKM. This CDR3 is built from 18 residues.

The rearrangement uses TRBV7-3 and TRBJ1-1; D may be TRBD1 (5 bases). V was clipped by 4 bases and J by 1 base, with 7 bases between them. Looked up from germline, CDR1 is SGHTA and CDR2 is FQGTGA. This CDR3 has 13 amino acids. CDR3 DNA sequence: TGTGCCAGCAGCTCCGGACAGAACACTGAAGCTTTCTTT. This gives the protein CASSSGQNTEAFF.

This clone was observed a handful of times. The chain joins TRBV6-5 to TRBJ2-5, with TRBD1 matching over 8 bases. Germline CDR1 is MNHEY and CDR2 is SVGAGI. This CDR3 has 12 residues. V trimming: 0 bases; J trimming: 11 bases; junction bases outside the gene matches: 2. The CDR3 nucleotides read TGTGCCAGCAGTTACTCGACAGGGGAACAGTACTTC. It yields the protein CASSYSTGEQYF.

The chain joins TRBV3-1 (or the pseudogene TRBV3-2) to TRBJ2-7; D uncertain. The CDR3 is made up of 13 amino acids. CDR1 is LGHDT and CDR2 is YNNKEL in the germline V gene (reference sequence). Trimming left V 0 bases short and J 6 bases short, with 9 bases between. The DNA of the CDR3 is TGTGCCAGCAGCCAAGACAGTATCGGCGAGCAGTACTTC. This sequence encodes CASSQDSIGEQYF.

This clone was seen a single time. CDR3 loop: CAWKSMRSSYNSPLHF. The DNA of the CDR3 is TGTGCCTGGAAGTCAATGAGAAGCTCCTATAATTCACCCCTCCACTTT. The chain carries TRBV30 and TRBJ1-6, with D unresolved. CDR3 length equals 16 residues. Germline V CDR1 and CDR2: GTSNPN, SVGIG (reference sequence). V was trimmed by 4 bases and J by 0 bases, leaving 13 bases between them.

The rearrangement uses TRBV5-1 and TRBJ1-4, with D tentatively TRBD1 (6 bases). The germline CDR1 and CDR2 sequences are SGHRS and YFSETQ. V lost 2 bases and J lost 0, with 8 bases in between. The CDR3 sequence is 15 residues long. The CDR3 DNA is TGCGCCAGCAGCTTTCAGGGGACAACTAATGAAAAACTGTTTTTT. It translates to CASSFQGTTNEKLFF. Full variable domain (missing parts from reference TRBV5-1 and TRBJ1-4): KAGVTQTPRYLIKTRGQQVTLSCSPISGHRSVSWYQQTPGQGLQFLFEYFSETQRNKGNFPGRFSGRQFSNSRSEMNVSTLELGDSALYLCASSFQGTTNEKLFFGSGTQLSVL.

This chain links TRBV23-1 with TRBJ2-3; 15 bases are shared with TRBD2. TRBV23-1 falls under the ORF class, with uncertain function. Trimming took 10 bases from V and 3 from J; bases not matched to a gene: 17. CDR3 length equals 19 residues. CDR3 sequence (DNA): TGCGCCACCTTCGGAGGGGCGACCGGGACTAGCGGGGGGACAGATACGCAGTATTTT. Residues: CATFGGATGTSGGTDTQYF.

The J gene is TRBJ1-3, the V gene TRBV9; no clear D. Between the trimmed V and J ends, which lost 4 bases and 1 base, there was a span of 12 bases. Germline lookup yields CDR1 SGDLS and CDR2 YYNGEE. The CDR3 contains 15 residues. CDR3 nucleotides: TGTGCCAGCAGCTCGAATGAGGGATCTGGAAACACCATATATTTT. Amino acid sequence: CASSSNEGSGNTIYF.

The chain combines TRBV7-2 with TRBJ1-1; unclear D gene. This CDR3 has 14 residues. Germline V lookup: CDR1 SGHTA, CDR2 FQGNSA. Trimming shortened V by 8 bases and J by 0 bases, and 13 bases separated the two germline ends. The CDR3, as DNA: TGTGCCAGCTCCCTAGGCACTATGAACACTGAAGCTTTCTTT. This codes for CASSLGTMNTEAFF.

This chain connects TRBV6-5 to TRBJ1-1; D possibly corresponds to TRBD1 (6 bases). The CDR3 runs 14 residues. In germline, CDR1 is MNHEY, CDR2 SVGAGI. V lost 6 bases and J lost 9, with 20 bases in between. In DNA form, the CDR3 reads TGTGCCAGCAGACTACAGGGAGGGTCCTGGAAAGCTTTCTTT. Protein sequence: CASRLQGGSWKAFF.

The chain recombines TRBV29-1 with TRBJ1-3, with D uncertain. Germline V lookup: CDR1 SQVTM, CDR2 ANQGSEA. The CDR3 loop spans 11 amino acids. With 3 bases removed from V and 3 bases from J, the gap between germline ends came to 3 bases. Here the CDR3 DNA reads TGCAGCGTTGAGAATGGAAACACCATATATTTT. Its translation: CSVENGNTIYF.

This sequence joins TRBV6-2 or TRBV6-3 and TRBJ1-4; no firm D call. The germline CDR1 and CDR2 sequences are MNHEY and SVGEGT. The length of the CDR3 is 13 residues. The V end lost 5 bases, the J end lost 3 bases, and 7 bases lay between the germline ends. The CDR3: CASSVDPNEKLFF. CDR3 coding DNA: TGTGCCAGCAGTGTCGATCCTAATGAAAAACTGTTTTTT.

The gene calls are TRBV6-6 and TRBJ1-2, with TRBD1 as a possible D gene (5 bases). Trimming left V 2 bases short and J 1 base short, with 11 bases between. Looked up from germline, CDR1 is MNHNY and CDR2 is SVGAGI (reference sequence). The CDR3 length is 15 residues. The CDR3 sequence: CASSYGGRDNYGYTF. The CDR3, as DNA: TGTGCCAGCAGTTACGGCGGCAGGGATAACTATGGCTACACCTTC.

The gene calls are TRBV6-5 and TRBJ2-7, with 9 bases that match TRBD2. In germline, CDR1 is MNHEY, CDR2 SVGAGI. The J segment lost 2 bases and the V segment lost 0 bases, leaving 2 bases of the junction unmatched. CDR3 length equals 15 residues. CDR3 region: CASSYSSGGPYEQYF. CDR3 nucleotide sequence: TGTGCCAGCAGTTACTCGAGCGGGGGGCCCTACGAGCAGTACTTC.

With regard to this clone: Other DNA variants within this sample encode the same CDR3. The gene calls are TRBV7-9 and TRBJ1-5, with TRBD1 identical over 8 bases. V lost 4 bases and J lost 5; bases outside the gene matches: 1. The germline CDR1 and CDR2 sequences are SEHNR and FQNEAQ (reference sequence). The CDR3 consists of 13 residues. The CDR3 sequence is CASSSQGDQPQHF. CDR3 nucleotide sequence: TGTGCCAGCAGCTCACAGGGGGATCAGCCCCAGCATTTT. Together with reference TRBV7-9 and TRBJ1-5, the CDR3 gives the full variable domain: DTGVSQNPRHKITKRGQNVTFRCDPISEHNRLYWYRQTLGQGPEFLTYFQNEAQLEKSRLLSDRFSAERPKGSFSTLEIQRTEQGDSAMYLCASSSQGDQPQHFGDGTRLSIL.

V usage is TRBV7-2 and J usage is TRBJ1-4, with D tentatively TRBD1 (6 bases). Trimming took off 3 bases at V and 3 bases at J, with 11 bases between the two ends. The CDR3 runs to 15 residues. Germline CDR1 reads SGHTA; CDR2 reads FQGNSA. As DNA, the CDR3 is TGTGCCAGCAGCTTGGACAGAACCCCTAATGAAAAACTGTTTTTT. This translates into CASSLDRTPNEKLFF.

In DNA, the CDR3 is TGTGCCAGCAGCTCCCTGAACCCGGGAGGCAAAAACATTCAGTACTTC. Translated: CASSSLNPGGKNIQYF. The gene calls are TRBV5-5 and TRBJ2-4; 7 bases line up with TRBD2. J lost 3 bases, V lost 3 bases, and 9 bases had no gene match. The germline gives CDR1 SGHKS, CDR2 YYEKEE (reference sequence). The CDR3 has 16 amino acids.

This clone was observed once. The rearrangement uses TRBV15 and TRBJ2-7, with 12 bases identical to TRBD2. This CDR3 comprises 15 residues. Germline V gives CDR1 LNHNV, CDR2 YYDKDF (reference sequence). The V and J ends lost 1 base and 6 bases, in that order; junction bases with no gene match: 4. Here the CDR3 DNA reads TGTGCCACCAGCAGAGGGACTAGCGGGACTTCCGAGCAGTACGTC. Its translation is CATSRGTSGTSEQYV.

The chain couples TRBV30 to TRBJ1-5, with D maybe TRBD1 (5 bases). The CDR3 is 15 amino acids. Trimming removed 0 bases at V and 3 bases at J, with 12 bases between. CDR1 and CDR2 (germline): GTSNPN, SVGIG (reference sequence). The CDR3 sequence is CAWSVAAGLNQPQHF. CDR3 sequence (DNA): TGTGCCTGGAGTGTAGCGGCAGGGCTCAATCAGCCCCAGCATTTT.

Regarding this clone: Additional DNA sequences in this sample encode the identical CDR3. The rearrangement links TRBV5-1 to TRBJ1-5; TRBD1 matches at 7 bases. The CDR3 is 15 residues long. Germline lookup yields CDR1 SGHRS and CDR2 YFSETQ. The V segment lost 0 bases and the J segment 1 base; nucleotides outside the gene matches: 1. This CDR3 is CASSLEGASNQPQHF. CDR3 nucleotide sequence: TGCGCCAGCAGCTTGGAGGGGGCGAGCAATCAGCCCCAGCATTTT.

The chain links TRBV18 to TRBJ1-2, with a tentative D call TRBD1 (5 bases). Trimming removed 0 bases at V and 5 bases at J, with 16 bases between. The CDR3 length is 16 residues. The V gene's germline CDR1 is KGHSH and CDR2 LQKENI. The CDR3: CASSPPSRQNSYGYTF. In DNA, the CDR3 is TGTGCCAGCTCACCACCGAGTAGACAGAACTCTTATGGCTACACCTTC.

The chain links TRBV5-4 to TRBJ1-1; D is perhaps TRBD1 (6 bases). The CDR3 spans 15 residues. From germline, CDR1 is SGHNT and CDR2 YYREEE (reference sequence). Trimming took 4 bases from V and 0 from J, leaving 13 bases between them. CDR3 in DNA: TGTGCCAGCAGCGTGCGAGGGGGGATGAACACTGAAGCTTTCTTT. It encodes CASSVRGGMNTEAFF.

The CDR3 sequence is CASSLRAGGRGIQYF. The CDR3 DNA is TGTGCCAGCAGTCTTAGAGCGGGGGGCCGGGGCATTCAGTACTTC. V is TRBV6-6 and J is TRBJ2-4, with 9 bases fitting TRBD2. The V gene's germline CDR1 is MNHNY and CDR2 SVGAGI (reference sequence). V was pared by 5 bases and J by 9 bases, with 11 bases of the junction left unmatched. CDR3 length: 15 residues.

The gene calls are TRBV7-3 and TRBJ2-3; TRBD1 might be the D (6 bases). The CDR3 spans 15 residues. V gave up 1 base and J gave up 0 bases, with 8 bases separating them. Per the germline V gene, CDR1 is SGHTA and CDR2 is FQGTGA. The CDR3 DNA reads TGTGCCAGCAGCTTAAGACAGGCTAGCACAGATACGCAGTATTTT. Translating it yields CASSLRQASTDTQYF.

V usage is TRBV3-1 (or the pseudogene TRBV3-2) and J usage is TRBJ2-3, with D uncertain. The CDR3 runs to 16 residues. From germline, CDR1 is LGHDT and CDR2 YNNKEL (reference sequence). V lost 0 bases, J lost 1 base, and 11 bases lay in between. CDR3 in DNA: TGTGCCAGCAGCCAAGAAAGAAGGGTGGGCACAGATACGCAGTATTTT. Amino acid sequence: CASSQERRVGTDTQYF.